One and the same sample provided the 23 T cell receptor beta chains below, sequenced in a study of T cell clonality in common variable immunodeficiency. Method: immunoSEQ multiplex PCR; TCRdb's copy keeps in-frame clones and lacks some. The sample includes some 54,000 clones, none of them occurring once. Sequences were obtained from peripheral blood mononuclear cells. These receptors originate from a person aged 18-70 years in good health.

About this clone: The CDR3 end lies 3 residues beyond the end of the read and is filled in from the germline J gene. This chain joins TRBV2 and TRBJ2-1; TRBD2 matches 11 bases. The V gene end was trimmed by 4 bases and the J gene end by 7 bases; junction bases not matched to a gene: 12. This CDR3 spans 17 amino acids. Germline V CDR1 and CDR2: SNHLY, FYNNEI. The CDR3 region is CASSVETSGTRGNEQFF. The CDR3 DNA, read in part, is TGTGCCAGCAGTGTTGAGACTAGCGGGACGAGAGGAAATGAG.

The sample holds many counts of this clone. The read halts 3 residues ahead of the CDR3 end, with the missing end drawn from the germline J gene. This chain connects TRBV3-1 (or the pseudogene TRBV3-2) to TRBJ2-7, with 12 bases that match TRBD2. The CDR3 has 15 amino acids. Germline trimming cut 5 bases from V and 2 bases from J; bases unmatched to any gene: 4. CDR1 and CDR2 from the germline V gene are LGHDT and YNNKEL (reference sequence). CDR3 in amino acids: CASSILAGGTYEQYF. CDR3 DNA (partial): TGTGCCAGCAGCATACTAGCGGGGGGAACCTACGAG.

Many counts were recorded for this clone. Read data end 3 residues before the CDR3 end; the end is taken from the germline J gene. The chain carries TRBV7-9 and TRBJ1-1; D is ambiguous. Trimming took off 2 bases at V and 0 bases at J, with 10 bases between the two ends. The CDR3 covers 15 residues. Germline CDR1 SEHNR, CDR2 FQNEAQ (reference sequence). The CDR3 bases that were read are TGTGCCAGCAGCTTACCTCGGGGTATGAACACTGAA. This translates into CASSLPRGMNTE. The entire CDR3 protein reads CASSLPRGMNTEAFF.

As regards this clone: The read terminates 3 residues ahead of where the CDR3 ends, so the germline J gene completes it. The rearrangement joins TRBV11-2 to TRBJ2-5, with 9 bases aligning to TRBD2. Germline values: CDR1 SGHAT, CDR2 FQNNGV. The junction had 8 bases not matched to a gene; V was cut back by 5 bases and J by 4 bases. This CDR3 is built from 15 residues. The DNA read from the CDR3 is TGTGCCAGCAGCCCTACTAGCGGGCGTACAGAGACC. Protein sequence: CASSPTSGRTET. The entire CDR3 reads CASSPTSGRTETQYF.

This clone was seen only a few times. The CDR3 end falls 3 residues outside the read, so it is completed with the germline J gene. The V gene is TRBV19, the J gene TRBJ2-1, with D perhaps matching TRBD1 (5 bases). Per germline, CDR1 LNHDA and CDR2 SQIVND (reference sequence). CDR3 length equals 15 residues. Trimming shortened V by 3 bases and J by 8 bases, and 17 bases separated the two germline ends. The CDR3: CASSMGQALHDEQFF. The covered CDR3 bases are TGTGCCAGTAGTATGGGGCAGGCCTTACATGATGAG.

A word on this clone: With the read ending 3 residues before the CDR3 end, the germline J gene is used to fill in that end. The gene calls are TRBV20-1 and TRBJ2-7; a weak D match, TRBD2 (5 bases). There are 14 residues in the CDR3. Trimming shortened V by 0 bases and J by 3 bases, and 12 bases separated the two germline ends. Per the germline V gene, CDR1 is DFQATT and CDR2 is SNEGSKA (reference sequence). CDR3 sequence: CSARDAGRSYEQYF. The sequenced part of the CDR3 DNA is TGCAGTGCTAGAGATGCGGGTAGAAGCTACGAG.

This clone appeared many times. The read ends 3 residues shy of where the CDR3 ends; the end is completed using the germline J gene. V usage is TRBV5-1 and J usage is TRBJ2-7, with D perhaps matching TRBD2 (6 bases). V gave up 4 bases and J gave up 1 base, with 12 bases separating them. The CDR3 has 14 residues. Germline V gene sequence: CDR1 SGHRS, CDR2 YFSETQ. The CDR3 sequence is CASSRDWASYEQYF. The CDR3 bases that were read are TGCGCCAGCAGCCGGGACTGGGCTTCCTACGAG. Full variable domain (missing parts from reference TRBV5-1 and TRBJ2-7): KAGVTQTPRYLIKTRGQQVTLSCSPISGHRSVSWYQQTPGQGLQFLFEYFSETQRNKGNFPGRFSGRQFSNSRSEMNVSTLELGDSALYLCASSRDWASYEQYFGPGTRLTVT.

This clone was detected a few times. The missing CDR3 end, 3 residues past where the read stops, is filled in from the germline J gene. This sample also contains other DNA sequences that code for the same CDR3. The V call is TRBV18, the J call TRBJ1-3; D remains ambiguous. The germline CDR1 and CDR2 sequences are KGHSH and LQKENI. The CDR3 is 14 amino acids. The germline V and J ends were trimmed by 3 bases and 7 bases, with 13 bases remaining between them. CDR3 DNA (partial): TGTGCCAGCTCACCCCAGGCACTCAAGAACACC. Translated, it gives CASSPQALKNT. The whole CDR3 protein reads CASSPQALKNTIYF. Drawing the rest from reference TRBV18 and TRBJ1-3, the complete variable domain is NAGVMQNPRHLVRRRGQEARLRCSPMKGHSHVYWYRQLPEEGLKFMVYLQKENIIDESGMPKERFSAEFPKEGPSILRIQQVVRGDSAAYFCASSPQALKNTIYFGEGSWLTVV.

This clone was counted at least ten times. CDR3 DNA (partial): TGTGCCAGCAGCGGGCAGGGGGCGGGGGAGGGCGAG. It yields the protein CASSGQGAGEGE. The entire CDR3 is CASSGQGAGEGEQYF. The V call is TRBV7-9, the J call TRBJ2-7; D may be TRBD1 (8 bases). The read ends 3 residues shy of where the CDR3 ends; the end is completed using the germline J gene. Germline values: CDR1 SEHNR, CDR2 FQNEAQ (reference sequence). Trimming took 5 bases from V and 6 from J, leaving 20 bases between them. This CDR3 contains 15 residues. Full variable domain (outside the CDR3, taken from reference TRBV7-9 and TRBJ2-7): DTGVSQNPRHKITKRGQNVTFRCDPISEHNRLYWYRQTLGQGPEFLTYFQNEAQLEKSRLLSDRFSAERPKGSFSTLEIQRTEQGDSAMYLCASSGQGAGEGEQYFGPGTRLTVT.

This clone occurred many times. The CDR3 end is not reached by the read, which stops 3 residues before it; the germline J gene fills it in. This chain links TRBV30 with TRBJ2-3; 7 bases map to TRBD1. Germline trimming cut 1 base from V and 2 bases from J; bases unmatched to any gene: 6. The CDR3 extends over 15 amino acids. Germline CDR1 and CDR2: GTSNPN and SVGIG (reference sequence). This CDR3 is CAWSGPGQLTDTQYF. Partial CDR3 DNA: TGTGCCTGGAGTGGGCCGGGACAGCTCACAGATACG.

This clone was seen ten or more times. The CDR3 end is not reached by the read, which stops 3 residues before it; the germline J gene fills it in. The rearrangement joins TRBV5-1 to TRBJ1-2; TRBD1 matches at 7 bases. Germline CDR1 SGHRS, CDR2 YFSETQ. The CDR3 extends over 14 amino acids. V lost 4 bases to trimming and J lost 2 bases; unmatched junction nucleotides: 5. CDR3 residues: CASSQQGENYGYTF. The sequenced CDR3 bases are TGCGCCAGCAGCCAGCAGGGGGAAAACTATGGC.

Many counts were recorded for this clone. The read stops 3 residues short of the end of the CDR3; the missing end is completed from the germline J gene. V gene TRBV20-1 combines with J gene TRBJ1-1; tentatively, D is TRBD1 (6 bases). Germline CDR1 reads DFQATT; CDR2 reads SNEGSKA (reference sequence). The ends were cut back, 8 bases at V and 5 bases at J, with 15 bases in the middle. The CDR3 length is 12 residues. CDR3 residues: CSSQTGWTEAFF. CDR3 bases read: TGCAGTTCTCAAACAGGGTGGACTGAA.

This clone was counted many times. The CDR3 is CASSLKRGTGTYEQYF. Incomplete CDR3 DNA: TGTGCCAGCAGCTTAAAACGGGGGACAGGAACCTACGAG. The rearrangement joins TRBV7-3 to TRBJ2-7; 8 bases are shared with TRBD1. The read terminates 3 residues before the CDR3 end, so the remaining end is supplied by the germline J gene. The length of the CDR3 is 16 residues. V was clipped by 1 base and J by 2 bases; unmatched bases: 7. Germline CDR1 and CDR2: SGHTA and FQGTGA.

This clone was seen repeatedly, ten times or more. With the read ending 3 residues before the CDR3 end, the germline J gene is used to fill in that end. The chain carries TRBV6-1 and TRBJ1-2; the D gene is possibly TRBD1 (6 bases). The germline gives CDR1 MNHNS, CDR2 SASEGT. V lost 4 bases to trimming and J lost 4 bases, with 13 bases between them. The CDR3 length is 14 residues. CDR3 in amino acids: CASSGGGDTYGYTF. Incomplete CDR3 DNA: TGTGCCAGCAGTGGGGGGGGCGACACCTATGGC.

This clone was found many times. The read gets to within 3 residues of the CDR3 end, and the germline J gene fills in the rest. The rearrangement uses TRBV30 and TRBJ2-7; D not certain. CDR1 and CDR2 (germline): GTSNPN, SVGIG (reference sequence). The length of the CDR3 is 12 residues. Trimming took off 0 bases at V and 6 bases at J, with 9 bases between the two ends. The sequenced part of the CDR3 DNA is TGTGCCTGGAGTGTAGCCGGGTTCGAG. The encoded protein is CAWSVAGFE. In full, the CDR3 is CAWSVAGFEQYF.

This clone has a count of ten or more. With the read ending 3 residues before the CDR3 end, the germline J gene is used to fill in that end. The chain uses TRBV7-9 and TRBJ2-1, with 12 bases that match TRBD2. The V segment lost 3 bases and the J segment 8 bases; nucleotides outside the gene matches: 5. The CDR3 runs to 15 residues. Germline CDR1 and CDR2: SEHNR and FQNEAQ (reference sequence). This CDR3 is CASSLTSGSFDEQFF. CDR3 bases read: TGTGCCAGCAGCTTGACTAGCGGGAGCTTCGATGAG.

This clone showed up many times. The CDR3 end falls 3 residues outside the read, so it is completed with the germline J gene. V and J are TRBV12-3 or TRBV12-4 and TRBJ1-4; 9 bases line up with TRBD1. This CDR3 contains 14 residues. V dropped 6 bases and J dropped 7; count of bases not matched to a gene: 6. CDR3: CASSATGGGEKLFF. The DNA read from the CDR3 is TGTGCCAGCAGCGCGACAGGGGGTGGTGAAAAA.

This clone has ten or more counts. Read sequence stops 3 residues before the CDR3 end, and the germline J gene provides the missing end. The chain recombines TRBV6-1 with TRBJ1-2; D ambiguous. Trimming removed 3 bases at V and 4 bases at J, with 9 bases between. Germline V lookup: CDR1 MNHNS, CDR2 SASEGT. The CDR3 spans 13 residues. The CDR3 DNA, read in part, is TGTGCCAGCAGTGAGGAGCGGGTCTATGGC. This gives the protein CASSEERVYG. The complete CDR3 reads CASSEERVYGYTF.

Ten or more counts support this clone. Read coverage stops 3 residues before the CDR3 terminus; the germline J gene supplies the remainder. J is TRBJ2-3 and V is TRBV2; D call uncertain. Germline V gives CDR1 SNHLY, CDR2 FYNNEI. The V gene lost 3 bases and the J gene lost 2 bases, with 12 bases spanning the gap. The length of the CDR3 is 15 residues. CDR3 loop: CASSDVRQATDTQYF. The sequenced part of the CDR3 DNA is TGTGCCAGCAGTGACGTGCGGCAAGCCACAGATACG. Drawing the rest from reference TRBV2 and TRBJ2-3, the complete variable domain is EPEVTQTPSHQVTQMGQEVILRCVPISNHLYFYWYRQILGQKVEFLVSFYNNEISEKSEIFDDQFSVERPDGSNFTLKIRSTKLEDSAMYFCASSDVRQATDTQYFGPGTRLTVL.

The table lists this clone with many counts. The observed sequence ends 3 residues before the CDR3 terminus, with the missing tail filled in from the germline J gene. The chain recombines TRBV30 with TRBJ1-1, with TRBD1 matching 7 bases. CDR3 size: 16 residues. Trimming cost V 2 bases and J 1 base; bases outside gene matches: 10. Germline V lookup: CDR1 GTSNPN, CDR2 SVGIG (reference sequence). This chain's CDR3 is CAWSLKSAGGNTEAFF. Partial CDR3 DNA: TGTGCCTGGAGTCTGAAATCGGCAGGGGGGAACACTGAA. Using reference TRBV30 and TRBJ1-1 for the parts outside the CDR3, the full variable domain is SQTIHQWPATLVQPVGSPLSLECTVEGTSNPNLYWYRQAAGRGLQLLFYSVGIGQISSEVPQNLSASRPQDRQFILSSKKLLLSDSGFYLCAWSLKSAGGNTEAFFGQGTRLTVV.

This clone has just a few counts. The read is 3 residues too short to cover the CDR3 end, so that end is filled in from the germline J gene. The chain joins TRBV11-2 to TRBJ1-1; D is perhaps TRBD1 (6 bases). CDR1 is SGHAT, CDR2 FQNNGV, per germline. The CDR3 totals 15 residues. With 0 bases removed from V and 3 bases from J, the gap between germline ends came to 11 bases. The CDR3 loop is CASSLDGGAYTEAFF. CDR3 DNA, as far as it was read: TGTGCCAGCAGCTTAGACGGGGGGGCGTACACTGAA. Based on the CDR3 plus reference TRBV11-2 and TRBJ1-1, the full variable domain is EAGVAQSPRYKIIEKRQSVAFWCNPISGHATLYWYQQILGQGPKLLIQFQNNGVVDDSQLPKDRFSAERLKGVDSTLKIQPAKLEDSAVYLCASSLDGGAYTEAFFGQGTRLTVV.

This clone came up many times. The CDR3 is cut off 3 residues early in the read; its end comes from the germline J gene. The rearrangement joins TRBV11-3 to TRBJ1-1; tentatively, D is TRBD1 (5 bases). Germline assignment: CDR1 SGHNT and CDR2 YENEEA. V lost 5 bases and J 6 bases, leaving 16 bases between the germline ends. The CDR3 covers 14 residues. CDR3: CASSPSTGGAEAFF. The sequenced CDR3 bases are TGTGCCAGCAGCCCTTCTACAGGTGGGGCTGAA.

This clone was counted ten times or more. The read falls 3 residues short of the CDR3 end, and the missing part is taken from the germline J gene. J is TRBJ1-5 and V is TRBV30, with a possible D match to TRBD1 (6 bases). Germline V gene lookup returns CDR1 GTSNPN and CDR2 SVGIG (reference sequence). V lost 2 bases and J lost 4, with 9 bases in between. This CDR3 has 13 amino acids. The CDR3 DNA, read in part, is TGTGCCTGGAGTAGGACAGAGAATCAGCCC. Translated, it gives CAWSRTENQP. The CDR3, in full, reads CAWSRTENQPQHF.